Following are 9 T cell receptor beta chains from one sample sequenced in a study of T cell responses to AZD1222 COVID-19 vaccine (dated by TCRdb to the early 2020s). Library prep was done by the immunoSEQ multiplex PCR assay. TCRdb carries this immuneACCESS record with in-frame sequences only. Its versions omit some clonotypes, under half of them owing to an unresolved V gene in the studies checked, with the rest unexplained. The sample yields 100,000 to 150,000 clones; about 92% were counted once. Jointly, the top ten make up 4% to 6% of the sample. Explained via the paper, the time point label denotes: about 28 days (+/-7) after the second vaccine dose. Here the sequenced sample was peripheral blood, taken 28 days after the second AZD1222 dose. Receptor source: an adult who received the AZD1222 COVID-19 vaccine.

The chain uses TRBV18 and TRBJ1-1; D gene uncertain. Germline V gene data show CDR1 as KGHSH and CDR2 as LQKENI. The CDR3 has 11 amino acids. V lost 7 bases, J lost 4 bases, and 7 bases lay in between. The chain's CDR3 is CASLRSTEAFF. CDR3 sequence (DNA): TGTGCCAGCTTACGGAGCACTGAAGCTTTCTTT.

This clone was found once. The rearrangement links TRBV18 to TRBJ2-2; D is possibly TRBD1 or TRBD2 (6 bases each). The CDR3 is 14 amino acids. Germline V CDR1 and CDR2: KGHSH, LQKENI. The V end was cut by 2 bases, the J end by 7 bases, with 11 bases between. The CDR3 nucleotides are TGTGCCAGCTCACCAGGGGGGCTCGGCGGGGAGCTGTTTTTT. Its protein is CASSPGGLGGELFF. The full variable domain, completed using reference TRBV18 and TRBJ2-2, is NAGVMQNPRHLVRRRGQEARLRCSPMKGHSHVYWYRQLPEEGLKFMVYLQKENIIDESGMPKERFSAEFPKEGPSILRIQQVVRGDSAAYFCASSPGGLGGELFFGEGSRLTVL.

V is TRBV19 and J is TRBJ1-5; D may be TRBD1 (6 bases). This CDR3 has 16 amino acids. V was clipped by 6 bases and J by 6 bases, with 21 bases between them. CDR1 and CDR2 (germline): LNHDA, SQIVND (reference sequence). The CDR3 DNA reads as TGTGCCAGTAGCCCAAGTACCGGACAGATGAGTCAGCCCCAGCATTTT. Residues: CASSPSTGQMSQPQHF.

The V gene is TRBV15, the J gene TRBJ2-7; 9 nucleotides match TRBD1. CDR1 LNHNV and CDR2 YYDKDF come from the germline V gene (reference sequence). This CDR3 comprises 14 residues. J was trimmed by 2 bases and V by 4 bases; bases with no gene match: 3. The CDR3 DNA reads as TGTGCCACCAGCACGGGACAGGGCACCTACGAGCAGTACTTC. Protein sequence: CATSTGQGTYEQYF.

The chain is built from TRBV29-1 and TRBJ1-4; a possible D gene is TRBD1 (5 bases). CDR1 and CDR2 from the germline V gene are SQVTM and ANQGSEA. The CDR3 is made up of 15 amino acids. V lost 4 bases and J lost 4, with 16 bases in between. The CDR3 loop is CSVGERGLHNEKLFF. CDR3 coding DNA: TGCAGCGTTGGCGAACGGGGACTCCATAATGAAAAACTGTTTTTT.

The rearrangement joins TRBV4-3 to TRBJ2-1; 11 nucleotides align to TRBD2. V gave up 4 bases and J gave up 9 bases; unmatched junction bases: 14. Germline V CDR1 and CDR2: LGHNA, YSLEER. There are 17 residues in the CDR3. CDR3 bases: TGCGCCAGCAGCCCCTCCGGACTAGCGGGTGACTGGGGTGAGCAGTTCTTC. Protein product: CASSPSGLAGDWGEQFF.

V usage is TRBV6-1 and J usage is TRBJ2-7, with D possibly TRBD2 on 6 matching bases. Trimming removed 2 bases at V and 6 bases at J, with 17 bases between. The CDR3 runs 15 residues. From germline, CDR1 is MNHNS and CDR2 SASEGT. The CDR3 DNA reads TGTGCCAGCAGTGAACAGCCTAGCCCCGGGAGCGAGCAGTACTTC. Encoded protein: CASSEQPSPGSEQYF.

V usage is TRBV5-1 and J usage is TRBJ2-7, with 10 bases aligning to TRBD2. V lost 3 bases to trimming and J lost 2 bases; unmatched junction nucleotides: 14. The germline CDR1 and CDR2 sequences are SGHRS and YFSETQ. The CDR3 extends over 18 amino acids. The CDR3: CASSWEGVAGGNTYEQYF. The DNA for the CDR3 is TGCGCCAGCAGCTGGGAGGGAGTAGCGGGAGGAAACACCTACGAGCAGTACTTC. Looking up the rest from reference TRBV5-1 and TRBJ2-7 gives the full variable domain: KAGVTQTPRYLIKTRGQQVTLSCSPISGHRSVSWYQQTPGQGLQFLFEYFSETQRNKGNFPGRFSGRQFSNSRSEMNVSTLELGDSALYLCASSWEGVAGGNTYEQYFGPGTRLTVT.

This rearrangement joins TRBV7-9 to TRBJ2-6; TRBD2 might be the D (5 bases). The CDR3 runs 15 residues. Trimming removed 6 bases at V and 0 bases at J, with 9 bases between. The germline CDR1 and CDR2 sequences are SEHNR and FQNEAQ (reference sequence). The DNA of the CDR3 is TGTGCCAGCAGATTGGAGGACTCTGGGGCCAACGTCCTGACTTTC. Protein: CASRLEDSGANVLTF. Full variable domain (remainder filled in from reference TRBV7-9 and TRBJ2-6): DTGVSQNPRHKITKRGQNVTFRCDPISEHNRLYWYRQTLGQGPEFLTYFQNEAQLEKSRLLSDRFSAERPKGSFSTLEIQRTEQGDSAMYLCASRLEDSGANVLTFGAGSRLTVL.